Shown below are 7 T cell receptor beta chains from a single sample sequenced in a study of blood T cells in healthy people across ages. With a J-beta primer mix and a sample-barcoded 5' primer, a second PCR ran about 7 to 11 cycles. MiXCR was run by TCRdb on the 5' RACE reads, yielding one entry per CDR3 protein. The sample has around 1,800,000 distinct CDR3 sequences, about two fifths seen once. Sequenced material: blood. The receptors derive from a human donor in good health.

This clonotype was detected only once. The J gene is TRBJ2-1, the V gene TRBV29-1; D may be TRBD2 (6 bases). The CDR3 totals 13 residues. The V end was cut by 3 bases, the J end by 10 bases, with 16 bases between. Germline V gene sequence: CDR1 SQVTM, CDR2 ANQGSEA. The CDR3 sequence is CSVEGGTRIEQFF. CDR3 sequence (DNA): TGCAGCGTTGAGGGGGGAACTCGCATAGAGCAGTTCTTC.

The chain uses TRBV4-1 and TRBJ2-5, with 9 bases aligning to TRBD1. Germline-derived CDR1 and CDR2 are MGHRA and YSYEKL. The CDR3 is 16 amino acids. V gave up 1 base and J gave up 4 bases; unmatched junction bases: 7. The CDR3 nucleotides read TGCGCCAGCAGCCAAGTACAGGGGGCGCCCCGAGAGACCCAGTACTTC. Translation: CASSQVQGAPRETQYF.

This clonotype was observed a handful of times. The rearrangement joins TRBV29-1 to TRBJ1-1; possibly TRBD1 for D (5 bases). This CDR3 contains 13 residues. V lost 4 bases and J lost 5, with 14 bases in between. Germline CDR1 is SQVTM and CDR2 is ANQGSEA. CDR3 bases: TGCAGCGTTGCTCTCGTGGGGGGGACTGAAGCTTTCTTT. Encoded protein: CSVALVGGTEAFF.

The CDR3 loop reads CASSLKQPPKETQYF. In DNA form, the CDR3 reads TGTGCCAGCAGCCTTAAACAGCCACCTAAAGAGACCCAGTACTTC. The gene calls are TRBV12-3 or TRBV12-4 and TRBJ2-5; the D is unclear. The V and J ends lost 6 bases and 3 bases respectively, with 17 bases between them. There are 15 residues in the CDR3.

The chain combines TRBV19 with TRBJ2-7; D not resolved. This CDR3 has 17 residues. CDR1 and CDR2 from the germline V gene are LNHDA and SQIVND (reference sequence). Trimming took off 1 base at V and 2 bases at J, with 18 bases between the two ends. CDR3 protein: CASSIGIIRTATYEQYF. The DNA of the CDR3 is TGTGCCAGTAGTATAGGTATCATCCGGACCGCTACCTACGAGCAGTACTTC.

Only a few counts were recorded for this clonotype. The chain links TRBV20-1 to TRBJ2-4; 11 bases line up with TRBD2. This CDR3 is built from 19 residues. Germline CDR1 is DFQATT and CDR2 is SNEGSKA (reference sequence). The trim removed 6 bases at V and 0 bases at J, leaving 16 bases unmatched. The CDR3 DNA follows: TGCAGTGCAGGGGGCCATCCCGGACTAGCGGGTACAGCCAAAAACATTCAGTACTTC. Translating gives CSAGGHPGLAGTAKNIQYF.

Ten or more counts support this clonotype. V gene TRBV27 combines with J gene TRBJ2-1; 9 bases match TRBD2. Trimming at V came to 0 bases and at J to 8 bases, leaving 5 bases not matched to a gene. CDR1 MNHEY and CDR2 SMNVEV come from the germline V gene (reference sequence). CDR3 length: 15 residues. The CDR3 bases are TGTGCCAGCAGTTTATCGGCGGGGGGGCTCGATGAGCAGTTCTTC. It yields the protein CASSLSAGGLDEQFF.